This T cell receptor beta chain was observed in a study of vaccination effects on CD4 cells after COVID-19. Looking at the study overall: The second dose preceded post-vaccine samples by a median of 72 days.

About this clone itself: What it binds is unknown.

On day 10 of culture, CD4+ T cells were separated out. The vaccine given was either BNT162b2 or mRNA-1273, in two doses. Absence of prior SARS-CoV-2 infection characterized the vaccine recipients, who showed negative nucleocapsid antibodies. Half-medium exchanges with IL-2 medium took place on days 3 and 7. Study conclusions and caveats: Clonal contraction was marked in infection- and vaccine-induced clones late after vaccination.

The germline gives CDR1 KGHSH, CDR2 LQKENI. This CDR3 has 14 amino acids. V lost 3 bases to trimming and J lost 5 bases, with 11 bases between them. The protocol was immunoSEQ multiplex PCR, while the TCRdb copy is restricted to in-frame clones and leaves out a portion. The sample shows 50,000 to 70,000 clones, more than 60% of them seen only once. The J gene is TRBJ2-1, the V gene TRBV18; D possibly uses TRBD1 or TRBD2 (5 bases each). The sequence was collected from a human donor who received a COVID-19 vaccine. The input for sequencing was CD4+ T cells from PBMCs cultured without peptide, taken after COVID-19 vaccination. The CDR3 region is CASSPLRGDNEQFF. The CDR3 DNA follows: TGTGCCAGCTCACCGCTCAGAGGGGACAATGAGCAGTTCTTC.